These T cell receptor beta chains were read from a single sample in a study of CD4 T cells in relation to SARS-CoV-2 and coronaviruses. Profiling relied on immunoSEQ multiplex PCR, and the TCRdb table lists in-frame clones only, not all of them. This sample has about 12,000 clones; roughly 71% occur once, and the top ten carry approximately 8%. Antigens of these TCRs are unknown. Sequenced sample: CD4+ T cells from PBMCs, cultured in vitro. The receptors shown here come from a human donor in good health. Each CDR3 is given with its conserved first and last residue. Each record gives: CDR3 DNA, CDR3 protein, V gene, D gene, CDR3 length, clone size, J gene. The D gene is left open where the match is weak. Some rows have no size entry. The others give once, few or many, or a class for an expanded clone.

cdr3_nt: TGCGCCAGCAGCTTGACAGGGAGCTCCTACAATGAGCAGTTCTTC; cdr3_aa: CASSLTGSSYNEQFF; v_call: TRBV5-1; d_call: .; cdr3_length: 15; clone_size: .; j_call: TRBJ2-1
cdr3_nt: TGTGCCAGCAGTGAGTCGCTAGCGCGCTCCTACAATGAGCAGTTCTTC; cdr3_aa: CASSESLARSYNEQFF; v_call: TRBV2; d_call: .; cdr3_length: 16; clone_size: .; j_call: TRBJ2-1
cdr3_nt: TGTGCCAGCAGCCAAGCTGCAGGGACTGGCAACTACGAGCAGTACTTC; cdr3_aa: CASSQAAGTGNYEQYF; v_call: TRBV4-2; d_call: .; cdr3_length: 16; clone_size: .; j_call: TRBJ2-7
cdr3_nt: TGTGCCAGTAGCCAGACAGGGGCTATTGGGGCCAACGTCCTGACTTTC; cdr3_aa: CASSQTGAIGANVLTF; v_call: TRBV19; d_call: TRBD1; cdr3_length: 16; clone_size: .; j_call: TRBJ2-6
cdr3_nt: TGTGCCACCAGTGATCTGACTAGATCCAATGAGCAGTTCTTC; cdr3_aa: CATSDLTRSNEQFF; v_call: TRBV24-1; d_call: .; cdr3_length: 14; clone_size: .; j_call: TRBJ2-1
cdr3_nt: TGTGCCAGCGATCCTTGGGGGGATCTAGCCAAAAACATTCAGTACTTC; cdr3_aa: CASDPWGDLAKNIQYF; v_call: TRBV2; d_call: .; cdr3_length: 16; clone_size: .; j_call: TRBJ2-4
cdr3_nt: TGTGCCAGCAGCCAAGATGTAAAAGGGTTTTGTCAGTTCTTC; cdr3_aa: CASSQDVKGFCQFF; v_call: TRBV4-2; d_call: .; cdr3_length: 14; clone_size: .; j_call: TRBJ2-1
cdr3_nt: TGTGCCAGCAGCGTCACGGGACACACCTACGAGCAGTACTTC; cdr3_aa: CASSVTGHTYEQYF; v_call: TRBV9; d_call: .; cdr3_length: 14; clone_size: .; j_call: TRBJ2-7
cdr3_nt: TGTGCCAGCAGTGAATACGGAGGGGGAGGGGGTGAAGCTTTCTTT; cdr3_aa: CASSEYGGGGGEAFF; v_call: TRBV25-1; d_call: .; cdr3_length: 15; clone_size: .; j_call: TRBJ1-1
cdr3_nt: TGTGCCAGTAGCAACAGGGTTGCTTTCTTT; cdr3_aa: CASSNRVAFF; v_call: TRBV19; d_call: .; cdr3_length: 10; clone_size: few; j_call: TRBJ1-1
cdr3_nt: TGTGCCAGCTCACCACGTAGGGACAGCGGATCCCCCGAACTGTTTTTT; cdr3_aa: CASSPRRDSGSPELFF; v_call: TRBV18; d_call: TRBD1; cdr3_length: 16; clone_size: .; j_call: TRBJ1-4
cdr3_nt: TGTGCCAGCAGGTCCGCGGGGGCCCCCGTTGAGACCCAGTACTTC; cdr3_aa: CASRSAGAPVETQYF; v_call: TRBV27; d_call: .; cdr3_length: 15; clone_size: .; j_call: TRBJ2-5
cdr3_nt: TGTGCCAGCAGTTTATCGAGACAGGGTATAGGCGAGCAGTACTTC; cdr3_aa: CASSLSRQGIGEQYF; v_call: TRBV27; d_call: TRBD1; cdr3_length: 15; clone_size: .; j_call: TRBJ2-7
cdr3_nt: TGTGCCAGCTCCGATGGGCCAGGGATTGGAAACACCATATATTTT; cdr3_aa: CASSDGPGIGNTIYF; v_call: TRBV9; d_call: .; cdr3_length: 15; clone_size: .; j_call: TRBJ1-3
cdr3_nt: TGTGCCAGCAGCGTAGGAACAGTAGTGAACACTGAAGCTTTCTTT; cdr3_aa: CASSVGTVVNTEAFF; v_call: TRBV9; d_call: .; cdr3_length: 15; clone_size: large; j_call: TRBJ1-1
cdr3_nt: TGTGCCAGCAGAGACCAGTACAATGAGCAGTTCTTC; cdr3_aa: CASRDQYNEQFF; v_call: TRBV2; d_call: .; cdr3_length: 12; clone_size: few; j_call: TRBJ2-1
cdr3_nt: TGTGCCTGGAATACCCTCGCGGGACTAGCGGGAGGCCCAACCATTTACGAGCAGTACTTC; cdr3_aa: CAWNTLAGLAGGPTIYEQYF; v_call: TRBV30; d_call: TRBD2; cdr3_length: 20; clone_size: .; j_call: TRBJ2-7
cdr3_nt: TGCGCCAGCAGCCCACGGGCCGGGGATGTTCCCCAGCATTTT; cdr3_aa: CASSPRAGDVPQHF; v_call: TRBV5-1; d_call: .; cdr3_length: 14; clone_size: few; j_call: TRBJ1-5
cdr3_nt: TGTGCCAGCAGTTCGTTAGGGGTCCAGTCAGCCGAGTACTTC; cdr3_aa: CASSSLGVQSAEYF; v_call: TRBV6-2/TRBV6-3; d_call: .; cdr3_length: 14; clone_size: .; j_call: TRBJ2-7
cdr3_nt: TGTGCCAGCAGTTTATATTTCAGGGAGAACACTGAAGCTTTCTTT; cdr3_aa: CASSLYFRENTEAFF; v_call: TRBV28; d_call: .; cdr3_length: 15; clone_size: .; j_call: TRBJ1-1
cdr3_nt: TGTGCCAGCAGCCAACTACTGGACACCTCCGGAAACACCATATATTTT; cdr3_aa: CASSQLLDTSGNTIYF; v_call: TRBV3-1/TRBV3-2; d_call: .; cdr3_length: 16; clone_size: .; j_call: TRBJ1-3
cdr3_nt: TGTGCCAGTACCATAGGGACAGGGAGACACCAGAACACTGAAGCTTTCTTT; cdr3_aa: CASTIGTGRHQNTEAFF; v_call: TRBV19; d_call: TRBD1; cdr3_length: 17; clone_size: few; j_call: TRBJ1-1